This T cell receptor beta chain was captured in a study of response to subunit inactivated influenza vaccine. This clonotype showed up just once. The antigen remains unidentified. Trimming took off 0 bases at V and 2 bases at J, with 12 bases between the two ends. The germline CDR1 and CDR2 sequences are SGHRS and YFSETQ. This CDR3 has 15 amino acids. Study-level findings and limits: The authors suggested that few new T cells are recruited per seasonal influenza vaccination.

MiXCR, applied by TCRdb to the RT-PCR reads, yields one record per CDR3 protein. Among 650,000 to 700,000 distinct CDR3 sequences listed, 15% to 18% were seen once. The origin of this receptor is a man aged 50 to 59 who received an inactivated influenza vaccine. This sequence joins TRBV5-1 and TRBJ2-7; the D gene could be TRBD1 or TRBD2 (5 bases each). Specimen: PBMCs from blood, collected approximately 13 days after vaccination. The CDR3 is CASSLAGAPTYEQYF. The DNA for the CDR3 is TGCGCCAGCAGCTTGGCCGGGGCGCCCACCTACGAGCAGTACTTC. The full variable domain, its missing parts supplied by reference TRBV5-1 and TRBJ2-7, is KAGVTQTPRYLIKTRGQQVTLSCSPISGHRSVSWYQQTPGQGLQFLFEYFSETQRNKGNFPGRFSGRQFSNSRSEMNVSTLELGDSALYLCASSLAGAPTYEQYFGPGTRLTVT.